This T cell receptor beta chain derives from a study of blood T cell repertoires in COVID-19. Study overall: T cells, B-cell-depleted T cells, or PBMCs provided the cDNA or gDNA that served as material.

In the original processing: Amplified reference gene primers provided the basis for estimating nucleated cell counts. The data were produced by immunoSEQ multiplex PCR, yet TCRdb's version contains in-frame clones alone and is incomplete. The DNA gave D and trimming, while V, J and clone size come from that table. The table includes 250,000 or so clones, about 88% detected once. V gave up 4 bases and J gave up 4 bases; unmatched junction bases: 8. The CDR3 totals 17 residues. Germline loops: CDR1 SGHTA, CDR2 FQGNSA. This chain uses TRBV7-2 with TRBJ2-2; 11 bases align to TRBD1. The source material was peripheral blood. This TCR was recovered from a woman between 40 and 55 years old who had recovered from COVID-19. CDR3 in DNA: TGTGCCAGCAGCTCGGCCGTCGGGACAGGGGGCACCGGGGAGCTGTTTTTT. Translation gives CASSSAVGTGGTGELFF. The full variable domain, its missing parts supplied by reference TRBV7-2 and TRBJ2-2, is GAGVSQSPSNKVTEKGKDVELRCDPISGHTALYWYRQSLGQGLEFLIYFQGNSAPDKSGLPSDRFSAERTGGSVSTLTIQRTQQEDSAVYLCASSSAVGTGGTGELFFGEGSRLTVL.